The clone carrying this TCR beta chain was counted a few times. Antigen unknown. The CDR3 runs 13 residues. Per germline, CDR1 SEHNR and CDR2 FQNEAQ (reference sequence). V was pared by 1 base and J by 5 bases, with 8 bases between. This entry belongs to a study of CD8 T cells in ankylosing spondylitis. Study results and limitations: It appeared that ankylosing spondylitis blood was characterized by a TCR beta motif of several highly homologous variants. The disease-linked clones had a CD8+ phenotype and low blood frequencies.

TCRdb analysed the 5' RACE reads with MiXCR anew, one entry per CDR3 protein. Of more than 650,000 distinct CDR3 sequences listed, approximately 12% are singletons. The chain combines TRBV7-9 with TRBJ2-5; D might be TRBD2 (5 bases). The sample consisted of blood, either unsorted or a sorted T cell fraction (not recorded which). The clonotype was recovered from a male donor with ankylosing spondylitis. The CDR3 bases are TGTGCCAGCAGCTTAGGAGGGAGCGAGACCCAGTACTTC. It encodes CASSLGGSETQYF.